This passage covers 30 T cell receptor beta chains from one sample sequenced in a study of blood T cell repertoires in COVID-19. The method was immunoSEQ multiplex PCR; TCRdb's version includes in-frame clones alone and lacks a portion of them. The sample records 330,000 or so clones, approximately 91% being singletons. Sequences were obtained from PBMCs or T cells enriched from blood (not recorded which). The receptors stem from a woman in her 30s who had been exposed to COVID-19.

This CDR3 is CASSLFPPGQGALANEKLFF. The CDR3 bases are TGTGCCAGCAGTTTATTTCCGCCGGGACAGGGGGCTCTGGCTAATGAAAAACTGTTTTTT. The chain employs TRBV27 and TRBJ1-4; 12 bases fit TRBD1. CDR1 is MNHEY and CDR2 is SMNVEV in the germline V gene (reference sequence). The CDR3 covers 20 residues. Trimming at V came to 1 base and at J to 3 bases, leaving 12 bases not matched to a gene.

The chain carries TRBV2 and TRBJ2-7; D might be TRBD1 (6 bases). The CDR3 is made up of 14 amino acids. The ends were cut back, 2 bases at V and 3 bases at J, with 11 bases in the middle. Looked up from germline, CDR1 is SNHLY and CDR2 is FYNNEI. CDR3 coding DNA: TGTGCCAGCAGTGAACAGGGGATTGACTACGAGCAGTACTTC. It yields the protein CASSEQGIDYEQYF.

The DNA of the CDR3 is TGTGCCAGCAGCCGAGACCCTAGGGGACAGGAAAATGGCTACACCTTC. It specifies CASSRDPRGQENGYTF. V and J are TRBV3-1 (or the pseudogene TRBV3-2) and TRBJ1-2; 8 bases are a match to TRBD1. Germline CDR1 and CDR2: LGHDT and YNNKEL (reference sequence). This CDR3 spans 16 amino acids. J gave up 6 bases and V 4 bases, and 13 bases lay outside the gene matches.

This chain joins TRBV5-1 and TRBJ2-7; perhaps TRBD1 as D (6 bases). The CDR3 contains 14 residues. V was trimmed by 1 base and J by 4 bases, leaving 12 bases between them. Germline V gene lookup returns CDR1 SGHRS and CDR2 YFSETQ. The CDR3 nucleotides read TGCGCCAGCAGCTTGCCTGGGGGCAGTTACGAGCAGTACTTC. Protein: CASSLPGGSYEQYF.

The rearrangement uses TRBV12-3 or TRBV12-4 and TRBJ2-1; the D is unclear. CDR3 length: 13 amino acids. V was cut by 4 bases and J by 5 bases, with 9 bases left in between. The CDR3 coding sequence is TGTGCCAGCAGTTATGAACCGGACAATGAGCAGTTCTTC. Residues: CASSYEPDNEQFF.

This chain joins TRBV5-1 and TRBJ2-1; the match to TRBD1 covers 8 bases. Germline CDR1 is SGHRS and CDR2 is YFSETQ. V lost 0 bases and J lost 7; bases outside the gene matches: 9. The CDR3 length is 16 residues. The DNA for the CDR3 is TGCGCCAGCAGCTTGGTCCCGGGGACAGGTGAGAATGAGCAGTTCTTC. Translated: CASSLVPGTGENEQFF.

The CDR3 sequence is CATSSRGSNYGYTF. The CDR3 DNA reads TGTGCCACCAGCTCCAGGGGGTCTAACTATGGCTACACCTTC. The rearrangement joins TRBV24-1 to TRBJ1-2, with TRBD1 identical over 7 bases. CDR1 is KGHDR, CDR2 SFDVKD, per germline. This CDR3 spans 14 amino acids. V dropped 7 bases and J dropped 0; count of bases not matched to a gene: 4.

The chain uses TRBV9 and TRBJ2-1; 9 bases match TRBD2. This CDR3 region has 21 residues. The V and J ends lost 4 bases and 4 bases, in that order; junction bases with no gene match: 24. Germline loops: CDR1 SGDLS, CDR2 YYNGEE. CDR3 bases: TGTGCCAGCAGCTCCCCTCGACTAGCGGCCGACGCTCGGCCACAATACAATGAGCAGTTCTTC. This encodes CASSSPRLAADARPQYNEQFF.

The V and J genes are TRBV28 and TRBJ1-1, with D maybe TRBD1 (6 bases). Trimming pared 3 bases from V and 1 base from J, leaving 15 bases between. The length of the CDR3 is 16 residues. CDR1 and CDR2 from the germline V gene are MDHEN and SYDVKM. CDR3 in amino acids: CASSFLRWDKNTEAFF. CDR3 in DNA: TGTGCCAGCAGTTTTCTAAGGTGGGACAAGAACACTGAAGCTTTCTTT.

This clone was counted once. The V gene is TRBV3-1 (or the pseudogene TRBV3-2), the J gene TRBJ2-3, with a weak D call TRBD1 (6 bases). The germline gives CDR1 LGHDT, CDR2 YNNKEL (reference sequence). The CDR3 is 20 residues long. V was cut by 0 bases and J by 3 bases, with 25 bases left in between. Here the CDR3 DNA reads TGTGCCAGCAGCCAAGAAGGGGGATTCCGGGCCCACCAGGGGACAGATACGCAGTATTTT. Its protein product is CASSQEGGFRAHQGTDTQYF.

The chain employs TRBV7-9 and TRBJ2-5, with 7 bases matching TRBD1. J gave up 4 bases and V 1 base, and 12 bases lay outside the gene matches. This CDR3 comprises 17 residues. Germline assignment: CDR1 SEHNR and CDR2 FQNEAQ (reference sequence). CDR3: CASSLGYRQGDAETQYF. The CDR3 coding sequence is TGTGCCAGCAGCTTAGGCTACCGGCAGGGGGACGCAGAGACCCAGTACTTC.

The rearrangement uses TRBV12-5 and TRBJ2-6, with no clear D. The CDR3 consists of 17 residues. V lost 0 bases, J lost 2 bases, and 11 bases lay in between. Germline V gene sequence: CDR1 LGHNT, CDR2 FRNRAP. This CDR3 reads CASGLVREVPGANVLTF. The CDR3 region has the DNA TGTGCTAGTGGTTTGGTCCGTGAGGTCCCTGGGGCCAACGTCCTGACTTTC.

This clone appeared a single time. This chain uses TRBV19 with TRBJ2-3; TRBD2 matches at 9 bases. Trimming removed 0 bases from V and 0 bases from J; junction bases left unmatched: 7. The CDR3 has 18 residues. The germline gives CDR1 LNHDA, CDR2 SQIVND (reference sequence). CDR3: CASSIDLASGTSTDTQYF. In DNA, the CDR3 is TGTGCCAGTAGTATAGATCTCGCTAGCGGGACTAGCACAGATACGCAGTATTTT.

The J gene is TRBJ1-1, the V gene TRBV10-2, with unresolved D. The CDR3 loop spans 14 amino acids. Germline V lookup: CDR1 WSHSY, CDR2 SAAADI. Trimming stripped 6 bases from V and 0 bases from J, with 11 bases between. CDR3: CASRFTAMNTEAFF. Here the CDR3 DNA reads TGCGCCAGCAGATTTACAGCTATGAACACTGAAGCTTTCTTT.

The chain uses TRBV7-6 and TRBJ2-7, with 9 bases matching TRBD1. Trimming removed 0 bases from V and 5 bases from J; junction bases left unmatched: 8. Germline V gene sequence: CDR1 SGHVS, CDR2 FNYEAQ. The CDR3 length is 16 residues. The CDR3 loop is CASSLARGTGPNEQYF. DNA of the CDR3: TGTGCCAGCAGCTTAGCGCGTGGGACAGGGCCCAACGAGCAGTACTTC.

The chain employs TRBV28 and TRBJ1-4, with 10 bases aligning to TRBD1. The CDR3 loop spans 15 amino acids. The V gene end was trimmed by 6 bases and the J gene end by 8 bases; junction bases not matched to a gene: 9. Germline values: CDR1 MDHEN, CDR2 SYDVKM. CDR3 nucleotide sequence: TGTGCCAGCAGCCAACCCGGGACAGGGGACGAAAAACTGTTTTTT. This sequence encodes CASSQPGTGDEKLFF. Using reference TRBV28 and TRBJ1-4 for the parts outside the CDR3, the full variable domain is DVKVTQSSRYLVKRTGEKVFLECVQDMDHENMFWYRQDPGLGLRLIYFSYDVKMKEKGDIPEGYSVSREKKERFSLILESASTNQTSMYLCASSQPGTGDEKLFFGSGTQLSVL.

J is TRBJ1-2 and V is TRBV18, with D hard to call. The CDR3 is made up of 16 amino acids. Germline V lookup: CDR1 KGHSH, CDR2 LQKENI. V lost 0 bases and J 5 bases, leaving 16 bases between the germline ends. The CDR3 loop reads CASSPPALPGGYGYTF. The CDR3 region has the DNA TGTGCCAGCTCACCACCTGCGTTACCGGGAGGGTATGGCTACACCTTC.

The V gene is TRBV10-3, the J gene TRBJ2-5; 10 bases are a match to TRBD1. The CDR3 contains 14 residues. Germline V gives CDR1 ENHRY, CDR2 SYGVKD. With V trimmed by 4 bases and J by 5 bases, 4 bases remained unmatched. The CDR3 sequence is CAISATGGAETQYF. The CDR3 DNA follows: TGTGCCATCAGTGCGACAGGGGGCGCGGAGACCCAGTACTTC.

V gene TRBV10-3 combines with J gene TRBJ1-1; 9 bases line up with TRBD1. This CDR3 region has 15 residues. Trimming at V came to 0 bases and at J to 10 bases, leaving 9 bases not matched to a gene. CDR1 ENHRY and CDR2 SYGVKD come from the germline V gene. Here the CDR3 reads CAISESGTGSAGAFF. The CDR3 DNA reads TGTGCCATCAGTGAGTCTGGGACAGGGTCCGCGGGAGCTTTCTTT.

This chain joins TRBV5-6 and TRBJ1-4; D unclear. The CDR3 is made up of 14 amino acids. The germline V gene encodes CDR1 SGHDT and CDR2 YYEEEE. V lost 1 base, J lost 2 bases, and 6 bases lay in between. This chain's CDR3 is CASSLSSTNEKLFF. The DNA for the CDR3 is TGTGCCAGCAGCTTGAGCTCGACTAATGAAAAACTGTTTTTT.

The rearrangement links TRBV9 to TRBJ2-1, with D hard to call. V lost 0 bases and J 4 bases, leaving 5 bases between the germline ends. The CDR3 length is 13 residues. CDR1 and CDR2 from the germline V gene are SGDLS and YYNGEE. The CDR3 loop is CASSVALYNEQFF. For the CDR3, the DNA is TGTGCCAGCAGCGTAGCCCTATACAATGAGCAGTTCTTC.

The chain is built from TRBV27 and TRBJ1-4; 7 bases map to TRBD1. V shed 6 bases and J 8 bases; nucleotides not matched to a gene: 9. Germline CDR1 and CDR2: MNHEY and SMNVEV (reference sequence). CDR3 length: 14 residues. The CDR3 bases are TGTGCCAGCAGGACAGGGAATTTAAGGGAAAAACTGTTTTTT. It translates to CASRTGNLREKLFF.

The rearrangement links TRBV9 to TRBJ2-7, with 10 bases fitting TRBD2. With 8 bases clipped from V and 3 bases from J, the junction kept 8 bases outside the gene matches. CDR1 SGDLS and CDR2 YYNGEE come from the germline V gene. The CDR3 consists of 14 residues. This chain's CDR3 is CASSAGGPSYEQYF. The CDR3 region has the DNA TGTGCCAGTTCAGCGGGAGGGCCCAGCTACGAGCAGTACTTC.

The chain employs TRBV7-9 and TRBJ2-5, with D possibly matching TRBD2 (6 bases). CDR1 SEHNR and CDR2 FQNEAQ come from the germline V gene (reference sequence). The CDR3 sequence is 16 residues long. Deletions cut 1 base from V and 2 bases from J, with 14 bases between. This chain's CDR3 is CASSLGMSRDQETQYF. The CDR3 DNA follows: TGTGCCAGCAGCTTAGGGATGTCGCGGGATCAAGAGACCCAGTACTTC.

This clone has only one observation. At one end the junction does not follow the germline gene, possibly because of a read error. The CDR3 protein is CASRGRLANTEAFF. The CDR3 DNA sequence: TGTGCGAGCAGGGGGAGGTTGGCGAACACTGAAGCTTTCTTT. V is TRBV11-2 and J is TRBJ1-1; 7 bases are a match to TRBD1. Germline lookup yields CDR1 SGHAT and CDR2 FQNNGV. The CDR3 is made up of 14 amino acids.

The chain links TRBV2 to TRBJ1-2; D unclear. CDR1 is SNHLY, CDR2 FYNNEI, per germline. V was cut by 5 bases and J by 0 bases, with 10 bases left in between. The CDR3 is 14 residues long. CDR3 protein: CASSITEANYGYTF. The DNA of the CDR3 is TGTGCCAGCAGTATAACAGAAGCTAACTATGGCTACACCTTC.

This rearrangement joins TRBV9 to TRBJ2-5; 9 bases line up with TRBD1. Germline V gene sequence: CDR1 SGDLS, CDR2 YYNGEE. V dropped 0 bases and J dropped 3; count of bases not matched to a gene: 3. CDR3 length equals 15 residues. The CDR3 DNA sequence: TGTGCCAGCAGCGTAGTGGGGACAGGGAAAGAGACCCAGTACTTC. Residues: CASSVVGTGKETQYF.

This chain links TRBV5-1 with TRBJ2-7, with D possibly TRBD1 on 6 matching bases. The V gene lost 2 bases and the J gene lost 6 bases, with 12 bases spanning the gap. Germline V lookup: CDR1 SGHRS, CDR2 YFSETQ. This CDR3 region has 13 residues. Here the CDR3 reads CASSLQGGREQYF. CDR3 nucleotide sequence: TGCGCCAGCAGCTTACAGGGCGGACGCGAGCAGTACTTC.

V usage is TRBV7-7 and J usage is TRBJ2-1, with 12 bases lining up with TRBD2. The length of the CDR3 is 14 residues. Losses at the gene ends were 6 bases for V and 7 bases for J; bases not matched to a gene: 4. The germline V gene has CDR1 SSHAT and CDR2 FNYEAQ (reference sequence). CDR3 coding DNA: TGTGCCAGCAGTTTCGGGACTAGCGGGAATGAGCAGTTCTTC. The encoded protein is CASSFGTSGNEQFF. Together with reference TRBV7-7 and TRBJ2-1, the CDR3 gives the full variable domain: GAGVSQSPRYKVTKRGQDVTLRCDPISSHATLYWYQQALGQGPEFLTYFNYEAQPDKSGLPSDRFSAERPEGSISTLTIQRTEQRDSAMYRCASSFGTSGNEQFFGPGTRLTVL.

Here the CDR3 reads CASSRPTGSEQYF. The DNA for the CDR3 is TGTGCCAGCAGCCGACCGACAGGGAGCGAGCAGTACTTC. The rearrangement links TRBV6-5 to TRBJ2-7, with 7 nucleotides matching TRBD1. V gave up 6 bases and J gave up 6 bases; unmatched junction bases: 8. The germline gives CDR1 MNHEY, CDR2 SVGAGI. CDR3 size: 13 residues.